The next 19 T cell receptor beta chains were all read from a single sample in a study of blood T cell repertoires in COVID-19. Data came from immunoSEQ multiplex PCR; TCRdb stores just in-frame clones and leaves some out. The sample consists of 140,000 or so clones, around 90% of them appearing once. Sequenced material: peripheral blood. These receptors all come from a human donor in a cohort sampled during active COVID-19.

The V gene is TRBV24-1, the J gene TRBJ2-1, with a tentative D call TRBD2 (6 bases). Germline values: CDR1 KGHDR, CDR2 SFDVKD. This CDR3 region has 15 residues. V was shortened by 5 bases and J by 1 base, with 11 bases between the two germline ends. The CDR3 region has the DNA TGTGCCACCAGTGGCGGGACTGATTCCTACAATGAGCAGTTCTTC. Protein: CATSGGTDSYNEQFF.

V gene TRBV5-6 combines with J gene TRBJ2-2; D call uncertain. The CDR3 totals 13 residues. Trimming pared 4 bases from V and 0 bases from J, leaving 4 bases between. In germline, CDR1 is SGHDT, CDR2 YYEEEE. The CDR3 DNA sequence: TGTGCCAGCAGCGTCGCGAACACCGGGGAGCTGTTTTTT. Residues: CASSVANTGELFF.

The rearrangement uses TRBV2 and TRBJ1-2; TRBD1 matches at 7 bases. J lost 2 bases, V lost 4 bases, and 4 bases had no gene match. Germline-derived CDR1 and CDR2 are SNHLY and FYNNEI. This CDR3 is built from 14 residues. CDR3 bases: TGTGCCAGCAGTGGACAGGGAAGAAACTATGGCTACACCTTC. Protein: CASSGQGRNYGYTF.

This sequence joins TRBV2 and TRBJ1-3, with 7 bases lining up with TRBD1. The germline V gene has CDR1 SNHLY and CDR2 FYNNEI. The CDR3 runs 17 residues. Trimming at V came to 6 bases and at J to 0 bases, leaving 11 bases not matched to a gene. The CDR3 here is CASRDITGADSGNTIYF. The CDR3 DNA is TGTGCCAGCAGAGATATTACAGGGGCAGACTCTGGAAACACCATATATTTT.

The chain couples TRBV5-5 to TRBJ1-1, with D possibly being TRBD1 (6 bases). Germline V gene lookup returns CDR1 SGHKS and CDR2 YYEKEE (reference sequence). The CDR3 is 13 amino acids. V gave up 4 bases and J gave up 3 bases, with 10 bases separating them. CDR3 amino acids: CASSPGQHTEAFF. CDR3 coding DNA: TGTGCCAGCAGCCCCGGACAGCACACTGAAGCTTTCTTT.

J is TRBJ1-1 and V is TRBV28; TRBD1 might be the D (5 bases). In germline, CDR1 is MDHEN, CDR2 SYDVKM. V lost 6 bases to trimming and J lost 3 bases, with 8 bases between them. CDR3 size: 12 residues. The CDR3 DNA follows: TGTGCCAGCAGATCGGGGGACACTGAAGCTTTCTTT. Translating it yields CASRSGDTEAFF.

This clone was detected only once. The chain uses TRBV5-4 and TRBJ2-1, with a tentative D call TRBD1 (6 bases). Looked up from germline, CDR1 is SGHNT and CDR2 is YYREEE (reference sequence). The ends were cut back, 2 bases at V and 6 bases at J, with 9 bases in the middle. The CDR3 sequence is 13 residues long. CDR3 residues: CASSFTGSNEQFF. The CDR3 DNA reads TGTGCCAGCAGCTTCACAGGGAGCAATGAGCAGTTCTTC.

The chain recombines TRBV6-5 with TRBJ2-7; possible D gene TRBD2, 6 bases. Trimming took off 0 bases at V and 4 bases at J, with 16 bases between the two ends. The CDR3 is 16 residues long. Germline loops: CDR1 MNHEY, CDR2 SVGAGI. The CDR3 protein is CASSYSFGSKSYEQYF. In DNA, the CDR3 is TGTGCCAGCAGTTACTCGTTCGGGAGTAAGTCTTACGAGCAGTACTTC.

The rearrangement joins TRBV9 to TRBJ2-1; 11 positions match TRBD2. V dropped 0 bases and J dropped 9; count of bases not matched to a gene: 14. Germline V lookup: CDR1 SGDLS, CDR2 YYNGEE. CDR3 length equals 18 residues. The DNA for the CDR3 is TGTGCCAGCAGCGTAGGAGGTTGGGCTAGCGGGGGGAGTAGTGAGCAGTTCTTC. It translates to CASSVGGWASGGSSEQFF.

The chain combines TRBV5-4 with TRBJ1-2; 11 nucleotides agree with TRBD1. Looked up from germline, CDR1 is SGHNT and CDR2 is YYREEE (reference sequence). The V and J ends lost 3 bases and 6 bases, in that order; junction bases with no gene match: 4. CDR3 size: 14 residues. As DNA, the CDR3 is TGTGCCAGCAGCTGGACAGGGGGCGACGATGGCTACACCTTC. Its protein product is CASSWTGGDDGYTF.

This rearrangement joins TRBV7-6 to TRBJ1-4, with 7 bases identical to TRBD1. Losses at the gene ends were 8 bases for V and 10 bases for J; bases not matched to a gene: 13. Germline V CDR1 and CDR2: SGHVS, FNYEAQ. The CDR3 spans 14 residues. The CDR3 bases are TGTGCCAGCGCCCGGGACAGATCGGTTGGAAAACTGTTTTTT. Translating gives CASARDRSVGKLFF.

The CDR3 reads CSAQTGQTQYF. CDR3 DNA sequence: TGCAGTGCTCAAACAGGGCAGACCCAGTACTTC. The chain links TRBV20-1 to TRBJ2-5; TRBD1 is a possible D gene (6 bases). Per germline, CDR1 DFQATT and CDR2 SNEGSKA (reference sequence). The CDR3 covers 11 residues. V was clipped by 5 bases and J by 6 bases, with 10 bases between them.

The chain recombines TRBV3-1 (or the pseudogene TRBV3-2) with TRBJ2-5, with 14 bases fitting TRBD2. V gave up 4 bases and J gave up 2 bases; unmatched junction bases: 6. The CDR3 length is 17 residues. From germline, CDR1 is LGHDT and CDR2 YNNKEL (reference sequence). The CDR3 here is CASSLQRTSGGQETQYF. In DNA, the CDR3 is TGTGCCAGCAGCCTCCAGCGGACTAGCGGGGGGCAAGAGACCCAGTACTTC.

This clone was seen a single time. This chain uses TRBV7-8 with TRBJ2-3; the match to TRBD2 covers 7 bases. With V trimmed by 3 bases and J by 2 bases, 23 bases remained unmatched. This CDR3 contains 21 residues. The germline V gene encodes CDR1 SGHVS and CDR2 FQNEAQ. The CDR3 sequence: CASSFPLSTGLVPRDTDTQYF. The CDR3 DNA reads as TGTGCCAGCAGCTTTCCCCTCTCTACCGGACTAGTCCCGAGAGACACAGATACGCAGTATTTT.

V is TRBV20-1 and J is TRBJ2-7; maybe TRBD1 (5 bases). The CDR3 loop spans 14 amino acids. Trimming stripped 3 bases from V and 3 bases from J, with 15 bases between. Per germline, CDR1 DFQATT and CDR2 SNEGSKA (reference sequence). DNA for the CDR3: TGCAGTGCTAGTTCCCCAGGGCGTAACTACGAGCAGTACTTC. Its protein is CSASSPGRNYEQYF.

About this clone itself: Additional DNA sequences in this sample encode the identical CDR3. The chain carries TRBV5-1 and TRBJ1-1, with TRBD1 matching 8 bases. Trimming took 1 base from V and 4 from J; bases not matched to a gene: 0. The germline gives CDR1 SGHRS, CDR2 YFSETQ. This CDR3 spans 13 amino acids. The CDR3 coding sequence is TGCGCCAGCAGCTTGACAGGGGGCACTGAAGCTTTCTTT. Protein: CASSLTGGTEAFF. The whole variable domain, filled in from reference TRBV5-1 and TRBJ1-1, reads KAGVTQTPRYLIKTRGQQVTLSCSPISGHRSVSWYQQTPGQGLQFLFEYFSETQRNKGNFPGRFSGRQFSNSRSEMNVSTLELGDSALYLCASSLTGGTEAFFGQGTRLTVV.

The J gene is TRBJ2-5, the V gene TRBV2; 8 bases fit TRBD2. V trimming: 2 bases; J trimming: 2 bases; junction bases outside the gene matches: 13. This CDR3 contains 18 residues. Per germline, CDR1 SNHLY and CDR2 FYNNEI. CDR3 bases: TGTGCCAGCAGTGAAAGGGGCCTAGCGGGTTGGGCACAAGAGACCCAGTACTTC. Translating gives CASSERGLAGWAQETQYF.

The chain has TRBV29-1 and TRBJ1-4; 8 bases map to TRBD1. The V and J ends lost 7 bases and 14 bases, in that order; junction bases with no gene match: 12. Looked up from germline, CDR1 is SQVTM and CDR2 is ANQGSEA. CDR3 length: 12 amino acids. The CDR3 protein is CSARDRGGRLFF. The CDR3 nucleotides are TGCAGCGCGAGAGACAGGGGAGGTAGGCTGTTTTTT.

The chain recombines TRBV11-2 with TRBJ2-2, with 9 bases aligning to TRBD2. The germline V gene encodes CDR1 SGHAT and CDR2 FQNNGV. The CDR3 runs to 14 residues. The J segment lost 6 bases and the V segment lost 3 bases, leaving 2 bases of the junction unmatched. The CDR3 DNA reads TGTGCCAGCAGCTTGAGCGGGGGGCCCGGGGAGCTGTTTTTT. It encodes CASSLSGGPGELFF.